A selection of T cell receptor beta chains follows, all from one sample in a study of T cell repertoires in cytomegalovirus infection. Their antigens are not known. Each CDR3 protein is one row after TCRdb ran MiXCR on the reads. The sample has 900,000 to 950,000 distinct CDR3 sequences, 31% seen once. Sequenced here: cultured CD8+ T cells from PBMCs, sampled from culture after CMV antigen stimulation. All receptors derive from a human donor in good health (CMV status not recorded). Some clones in this sample may be carry-over from other donors' samples. The CDR3 runs from the conserved cysteine through the conserved F or W. A D gene is named only where the DNA matches it firmly. Expanded clones get a size class; other rows say once, few or many, or leave the size out.

v_call	d_call	j_call	clone_size	cdr3_nt	cdr3_aa
TRBV7-9	NA	TRBJ1-2	many	TGTGCCAGCACCCAAGGGGACACCAAACGTCGGGGCTACACCTTC	CASTQGDTKRRGYTF
TRBV10-3	NA	TRBJ1-5	NA	TGTGCCATCAGTGAGTCTTCGACAAACCAGCCCCAGCATTTT	CAISESSTNQPQHF
TRBV7-7	TRBD2	TRBJ2-1	NA	TGTGCTAGCAGCCCCGGGGGGGTTGCACCCTACAATGAGCAGTTCTTC	CASSPGGVAPYNEQFF
TRBV20-1	NA	TRBJ2-2	few	TGCAGTGCTAGAGATCGGGGTACCGGGGAGCTGTTTTTT	CSARDRGTGELFF
TRBV7-9	NA	TRBJ1-2	NA	TGTGCCAGCATGGGGGTCCCGCAATATGGCTACACCTTC	CASMGVPQYGYTF
TRBV27	TRBD2	TRBJ2-3	NA	TGTGCCAGCAGTTTACCTCCTCTGGCGGGGGTGAAAGATACGCAGTATTTT	CASSLPPLAGVKDTQYF
TRBV7-6	NA	TRBJ1-4	few	TGTGCCAGCAGCCCCGGGAAGCAGGGTATCGAAAAACTGTTTTTT	CASSPGKQGIEKLFF
TRBV6-1	NA	TRBJ2-7	NA	TGTGCCAGCAGTGGAGGTAGGGGATTGGACGAGCAGTACTTC	CASSGGRGLDEQYF
TRBV11-3	NA	TRBJ1-1	NA	TGTGCCAGCAGCTTGGGACATAGCGAAGCTTTCTTT	CASSLGHSEAFF
TRBV2	NA	TRBJ2-3	NA	TGTGCCAGCAGGGTTTGGGGGGGGGCTGGCGTTATAGATACGCAGTATTTT	CASRVWGGAGVIDTQYF
TRBV9	NA	TRBJ1-1	few	TGTGCCAGCAGCGTTCCACAGCGGGACACTGAAGCTTTCTTT	CASSVPQRDTEAFF
TRBV6-6	NA	TRBJ1-5	few	TGTGCCAGCATTAAAATTAGGGGAGGCGGCAATCAGCCCCAGCATTTT	CASIKIRGGGNQPQHF
TRBV7-8	TRBD1	TRBJ2-3	many	TGTGCCAGCAGCAAACCGGGACAGGGCCTTACAGATACGCAGTATTTT	CASSKPGQGLTDTQYF
TRBV6-6	NA	TRBJ1-3	NA	TGTGCCAGCAGATCCTCCGCATCGACGGACACCATATATTTT	CASRSSASTDTIYF
TRBV2	NA	TRBJ1-2	NA	TGTGCCAGGAAAGGACAGCACGCTTATGGCTACACCTTC	CARKGQHAYGYTF